Reported below is one TCR beta chain. Its specificity is unknown. Both 60 Vbeta primers and 13 Jbeta primers went into the PCR. Generated by immunoSEQ multiplex PCR, the TCRdb table keeps only in-frame clones and is missing some. The sample has over 150,000 clones; around three quarters are singletons. The sample originates from a study of cytomegalovirus exposure and HLA in healthy donors. Between the trimmed V and J ends, which lost 5 bases and 12 bases, there was a span of 16 bases. CDR1 is SEHNR and CDR2 is FQNEAQ in the germline V gene (reference sequence). The CDR3 totals 12 residues. Whole-study findings and limits: In a later analysis, a genetic analysis reported fewer productive-TCR N-insertions in an Asian-associated ancestry cluster than the cohort average.

The sequenced material came from PBMCs. The V gene is TRBV7-9, the J gene TRBJ1-2; D is undetermined. The source of this sequence is a woman aged 40 to 50 in good health and CMV-seronegative. The CDR3 region is CASSRGTRLDTF. In DNA, the CDR3 is TGTGCCAGCAGCCGCGGCACTCGATTGGACACCTTC.